The 14 T cell receptor beta chains given below trace back to one sample, sequenced in a study of beta chain features in type 1 diabetes. General observations from the study: TCRB CDR3 length was moderately but significantly reduced in all four CD4+ subsets of Type 1 diabetes patients.

Since all of the isolated RNA was reverse transcribed, expressed TCRB transcripts were what got sequenced. TCRdb's copy holds only in-frame clones and misses some; the assay was immunoSEQ multiplex PCR. The sample carries about 400,000 clones, roughly 12% recorded once. Their cognate antigens are unknown. Material: naive CD4+ T cells from blood. Receptors originate from a woman under 30 with type 1 diabetes.

V and J are TRBV30 and TRBJ1-1, with no clear D. Trimming removed 3 bases from V and 0 bases from J, with 8 bases in between. CDR3 length: 13 amino acids. Germline CDR1 and CDR2: GTSNPN and SVGIG (reference sequence). The CDR3 spells CAWRFLVNTEAFF. CDR3 DNA sequence: TGTGCCTGGAGATTTTTAGTGAACACTGAAGCTTTCTTT.

This clone turned up a few times. The V gene is TRBV29-1, the J gene TRBJ1-2; TRBD1 might be the D (6 bases). Trimming cost V 6 bases and J 8 bases, with 16 bases left between them. Germline CDR1 and CDR2: SQVTM and ANQGSEA. The CDR3 is 12 residues long. DNA of the CDR3: TGCAGCGTGCTAACACCGGGGGGCGGCTACACCTTC. Translating it yields CSVLTPGGGYTF.

V usage is TRBV5-1 and J usage is TRBJ2-1, with 7 bases identical to TRBD2. The CDR3 is 14 amino acids. The J segment lost 7 bases and the V segment lost 4 bases, leaving 8 bases of the junction unmatched. The germline V gene has CDR1 SGHRS and CDR2 YFSETQ. CDR3 nucleotides: TGCGCCAGCAGCATAGCGGGCCCGGGGAATGAGCAGTTCTTC. This sequence encodes CASSIAGPGNEQFF. Combining the CDR3 with reference TRBV5-1 and TRBJ2-1 gives the whole variable domain KAGVTQTPRYLIKTRGQQVTLSCSPISGHRSVSWYQQTPGQGLQFLFEYFSETQRNKGNFPGRFSGRQFSNSRSEMNVSTLELGDSALYLCASSIAGPGNEQFFGPGTRLTVL.

CDR3 protein: CASSPRVDTEAFF. In DNA, the CDR3 is TGTGCCAGCAGCCCCAGGGTTGATACTGAAGCTTTCTTT. V is TRBV14 and J is TRBJ1-1; a possible D gene is TRBD1 (5 bases). This CDR3 spans 13 amino acids. Between the trimmed V and J ends, which lost 4 bases and 5 bases, there was a span of 11 bases. CDR1 and CDR2 (germline): SGHDN, FVKESK.

This clone was seen more than once but under ten times. The CDR3 DNA sequence: TGTGCCAGCAGGCCTGCGAGCACAGATACGCAGTATTTT. Protein sequence: CASRPASTDTQYF. The V gene is TRBV9, the J gene TRBJ2-3; D not certain. V was shortened by 5 bases and J by 0 bases, with 7 bases between the two germline ends. Germline V gives CDR1 SGDLS, CDR2 YYNGEE. CDR3 length: 13 amino acids.

The CDR3 spells CASRPDIYNEQFF. DNA of the CDR3: TGTGCCAGCAGGCCTGACATCTACAATGAGCAGTTCTTC. This rearrangement joins TRBV28 to TRBJ2-1; D uncertain. Germline CDR1 and CDR2: MDHEN and SYDVKM. This CDR3 contains 13 residues. The V end lost 6 bases, the J end lost 3 bases, and 9 bases lay between the germline ends.

The CDR3 protein is CASSQRGAAGTGGETQYF. The CDR3 nucleotides are TGTGCCAGCAGCCAGCGGGGGGCAGCCGGGACTGGAGGGGAGACCCAGTACTTC. This sequence joins TRBV11-2 and TRBJ2-5; 9 positions match TRBD2. Germline V gene lookup returns CDR1 SGHAT and CDR2 FQNNGV. The CDR3 extends over 18 amino acids. V trimming: 5 bases; J trimming: 5 bases; junction bases outside the gene matches: 18. The variable domain in full, with the rest retrieved from reference TRBV11-2 and TRBJ2-5, is EAGVAQSPRYKIIEKRQSVAFWCNPISGHATLYWYQQILGQGPKLLIQFQNNGVVDDSQLPKDRFSAERLKGVDSTLKIQPAKLEDSAVYLCASSQRGAAGTGGETQYFGPGTRLLVL.

This clone was seen more than once but under ten times. V usage is TRBV5-4 and J usage is TRBJ1-2; D is uncertain. Germline CDR1 and CDR2: SGHNT and YYREEE (reference sequence). The CDR3 runs 14 residues. The V gene lost 0 bases and the J gene lost 8 bases, with 14 bases spanning the gap. In nucleotides, the CDR3 is TGTGCCAGCAGCTTGGAGGCAGCCGGGATGGGCTACACCTTC. Its protein is CASSLEAAGMGYTF. The full variable domain, in which reference TRBV5-4 and TRBJ1-2 provide the parts outside the CDR3, is ETGVTQSPTHLIKTRGQQVTLRCSSQSGHNTVSWYQQALGQGPQFIFQYYREEENGRGNFPPRFSGLQFPNYSSELNVNALELDDSALYLCASSLEAAGMGYTFGSGTRLTVV.

This clone showed up just a few times. The chain joins TRBV7-2 to TRBJ1-2, with D tentatively TRBD1 (6 bases). The germline CDR1 and CDR2 sequences are SGHTA and FQGNSA. The CDR3 consists of 14 residues. Trimming cost V 0 bases and J 5 bases, with 10 bases left between them. The CDR3 sequence: CASSLAKGEYGYTF. CDR3 coding DNA: TGTGCCAGCAGCTTAGCCAAGGGGGAATATGGCTACACCTTC.

This clone showed up just a few times. This chain connects TRBV15 to TRBJ2-2; TRBD2 agrees at 9 bases. The ends lost 9 bases at V and 4 bases at J; junction bases unmatched: 6. Germline CDR1 is LNHNV and CDR2 is YYDKDF (reference sequence). The CDR3 spans 14 residues. Here the CDR3 reads CATTKREVTGELFF. The CDR3 region has the DNA TGTGCCACTACAAAGCGGGAGGTCACCGGGGAGCTGTTTTTT.

This clone has a handful of counts. V is TRBV20-1 and J is TRBJ2-1, with TRBD1 as a possible D gene (6 bases). Germline lookup yields CDR1 DFQATT and CDR2 SNEGSKA (reference sequence). The CDR3 covers 11 residues. Trimming cost V 3 bases and J 11 bases, with 11 bases left between them. CDR3 sequence (DNA): TGCAGTGCTAGGGGGGCTATGAAGCAGTTCTTC. This translates into CSARGAMKQFF.

The V call is TRBV7-2, the J call TRBJ2-5; 12 positions match TRBD1. In germline, CDR1 is SGHTA, CDR2 FQGNSA. CDR3 size: 16 residues. The ends lost 5 bases at V and 5 bases at J; junction bases unmatched: 9. In DNA form, the CDR3 reads TGTGCCAGCAGCCCGGGCGGGACAGGGGGCGGCGAGACCCAGTACTTC. It encodes CASSPGGTGGGETQYF.

This clone was observed a few times. This chain joins TRBV7-9 and TRBJ1-5, with 9 bases identical to TRBD1. V was pared by 5 bases and J by 4 bases, with 12 bases of the junction left unmatched. The CDR3 is 17 amino acids. The germline CDR1 and CDR2 sequences are SEHNR and FQNEAQ (reference sequence). CDR3 coding DNA: TGTGCCAGCAGCCGCGAGGCTGGGACAGGGATTAATCAGCCCCAGCATTTT. Residues: CASSREAGTGINQPQHF.

This clone turned up a few times. CDR3 in amino acids: CASTRGTSGNEQYF. CDR3 bases: TGTGCCAGCACCCGAGGGACTAGCGGCAACGAGCAGTACTTC. This chain uses TRBV6-6 with TRBJ2-7; 11 bases align to TRBD2. Germline trimming cut 7 bases from V and 5 bases from J; bases unmatched to any gene: 7. There are 14 residues in the CDR3. Germline CDR1 reads MNHNY; CDR2 reads SVGAGI (reference sequence).